These 30 T cell receptor beta chains share one sample of origin, sequenced in a study of blood T cell repertoires in COVID-19. Clones were read by immunoSEQ multiplex PCR, and TCRdb kept only the in-frame ones, dropping some. The sample records about 61,000 clones, approximately 91% being singletons. The sequenced sample was peripheral blood. These receptors all come from a woman aged 45-65 years with active or convalescent COVID-19.

This chain uses TRBV7-6 with TRBJ1-3; D possibly corresponds to TRBD1 (6 bases). Germline values: CDR1 SGHVS, CDR2 FNYEAQ. Trimming pared 4 bases from V and 0 bases from J, leaving 13 bases between. CDR3 length equals 16 residues. CDR3 loop: CASSSRTDSSGNTIYF. Written as DNA, the CDR3 is TGTGCCAGCAGCTCGAGGACAGACAGCTCTGGAAACACCATATATTTT.

This clone was seen once. This sequence joins TRBV28 and TRBJ2-2; D remains unclear. CDR3 length: 17 amino acids. CDR1 and CDR2 from the germline V gene are MDHEN and SYDVKM. Trimming stripped 6 bases from V and 2 bases from J, with 19 bases between. CDR3 protein: CASSPPLVSLNTGELFF. The CDR3 coding sequence is TGTGCCAGCAGCCCCCCTCTAGTGAGCCTTAACACCGGGGAGCTGTTTTTT.

This clone was picked up one time. J is TRBJ2-1 and V is TRBV2; TRBD2 aligns across 8 bases. V gave up 7 bases and J gave up 2 bases; unmatched junction bases: 7. CDR1 SNHLY and CDR2 FYNNEI come from the germline V gene. This CDR3 spans 15 amino acids. Written as DNA, the CDR3 is TGTGCCAGCACCAACGGGAGGGTCACCTACAATGAGCAGTTCTTC. Protein: CASTNGRVTYNEQFF. Based on the CDR3 plus reference TRBV2 and TRBJ2-1, the full variable domain is EPEVTQTPSHQVTQMGQEVILRCVPISNHLYFYWYRQILGQKVEFLVSFYNNEISEKSEIFDDQFSVERPDGSNFTLKIRSTKLEDSAMYFCASTNGRVTYNEQFFGPGTRLTVL.

The chain uses TRBV5-4 and TRBJ2-7; no firm D call. The germline V and J ends were trimmed by 0 bases and 2 bases, with 6 bases remaining between them. The germline V gene encodes CDR1 SGHNT and CDR2 YYREEE (reference sequence). CDR3 length: 13 residues. CDR3 sequence reads: CASSLETAYEQYF. In DNA form, the CDR3 reads TGTGCCAGCAGCTTGGAAACAGCCTACGAGCAGTACTTC.

The rearrangement joins TRBV10-2 to TRBJ2-1; 9 bases fit TRBD2. This CDR3 region has 16 residues. With 3 bases clipped from V and 8 bases from J, the junction kept 11 bases outside the gene matches. CDR1 is WSHSY and CDR2 is SAAADI in the germline V gene. CDR3 residues: CASSDQGTSLEDEQFF. CDR3 sequence (DNA): TGCGCCAGCAGTGACCAAGGGACTAGCCTTGAGGATGAGCAGTTCTTC.

The V and J genes are TRBV5-1 and TRBJ2-5; maybe TRBD1 (6 bases). This CDR3 comprises 16 residues. V was pared by 5 bases and J by 1 base, with 18 bases between. Germline CDR1 SGHRS, CDR2 YFSETQ. The CDR3 bases are TGCGCCAGCAGTCGTGGGCCTCAGGGGCCCCAAGAGACCCAGTACTTC. Its protein product is CASSRGPQGPQETQYF.

The chain has TRBV5-6 and TRBJ2-7, with 8 bases identical to TRBD2. Trimming removed 0 bases from V and 0 bases from J; junction bases left unmatched: 2. There are 15 residues in the CDR3. CDR1 and CDR2 from the germline V gene are SGHDT and YYEEEE. The CDR3 sequence is CASSLASGSSYEQYF. The CDR3 DNA follows: TGTGCCAGCAGCTTGGCAAGCGGGAGCTCCTACGAGCAGTACTTC.

This clone came up once. This chain connects TRBV4-1 to TRBJ2-3; 7 bases match TRBD2. The CDR3 is 17 residues long. Trimming cost V 0 bases and J 2 bases; bases outside gene matches: 8. Germline V CDR1 and CDR2: MGHRA, YSYEKL. The CDR3 spells CASSQEPPGRITDTQYF. In DNA form, the CDR3 reads TGCGCCAGCAGCCAAGAGCCCCCCGGGAGGATCACAGATACGCAGTATTTT.

The chain joins TRBV2 to TRBJ1-4; no reliable D call. The CDR3 covers 14 residues. Germline lookup yields CDR1 SNHLY and CDR2 FYNNEI. The germline V and J ends were trimmed by 4 bases and 6 bases, with 12 bases remaining between them. The CDR3 loop is CASSGREQDEKLFF. CDR3 DNA sequence: TGTGCCAGCAGTGGGAGGGAGCAAGATGAAAAACTGTTTTTT.

This clone was picked up one time. The V call is TRBV12-3 or TRBV12-4, the J call TRBJ2-7; D is unclear. The length of the CDR3 is 13 residues. The germline V and J ends were trimmed by 6 bases and 3 bases, with 12 bases remaining between them. CDR3 sequence reads: CASSLLWFYEQYF. As DNA, the CDR3 is TGTGCCAGCAGCCTACTATGGTTCTACGAGCAGTACTTC.

The V and J genes are TRBV7-9 and TRBJ1-2; 7 nucleotides line up with TRBD1. Germline V gene data show CDR1 as SEHNR and CDR2 as FQNEAQ (reference sequence). The CDR3 spans 15 residues. The junction had 13 bases not matched to a gene; V was cut back by 5 bases and J by 7 bases. CDR3 sequence: CASSTLRGAGSGYTF. The CDR3 nucleotides read TGTGCCAGCAGCACACTCAGGGGGGCGGGAAGTGGCTACACCTTC.

The rearrangement uses TRBV6-6 and TRBJ2-5, with a weak D call TRBD1 (7 bases). The V and J ends lost 6 bases and 4 bases respectively, with 30 bases between them. This CDR3 region has 19 residues. Germline V gives CDR1 MNHNY, CDR2 SVGAGI (reference sequence). CDR3 bases: TGTGCCAGCAGCTTAGACAGGGTTAGGGGGGAGAGGGAGGTAGAGACCCAGTACTTC. Protein sequence: CASSLDRVRGEREVETQYF.

The chain combines TRBV5-1 with TRBJ2-7; 9 positions agree with TRBD1. Per germline, CDR1 SGHRS and CDR2 YFSETQ. V lost 5 bases and J lost 3; bases outside the gene matches: 6. The CDR3 contains 14 residues. Here the CDR3 reads CASRVGQGSYEQYF. The CDR3 DNA reads TGCGCCAGCAGAGTAGGACAGGGGAGCTACGAGCAGTACTTC. The full variable domain, its missing parts supplied by reference TRBV5-1 and TRBJ2-7, is KAGVTQTPRYLIKTRGQQVTLSCSPISGHRSVSWYQQTPGQGLQFLFEYFSETQRNKGNFPGRFSGRQFSNSRSEMNVSTLELGDSALYLCASRVGQGSYEQYFGPGTRLTVT.

The V gene is TRBV5-1, the J gene TRBJ1-1; a weak D match, TRBD1 (5 bases). There are 14 residues in the CDR3. Germline V gene lookup returns CDR1 SGHRS and CDR2 YFSETQ. V lost 4 bases to trimming and J lost 2 bases, with 12 bases between them. The CDR3 spells CASSLGGTNTEAFF. DNA for the CDR3: TGCGCCAGCAGCCTCGGAGGGACTAACACTGAAGCTTTCTTT.

This chain links TRBV2 with TRBJ1-1; the D is unclear. V lost 3 bases to trimming and J lost 0 bases, with 5 bases between them. In germline, CDR1 is SNHLY, CDR2 FYNNEI. The CDR3 extends over 13 amino acids. The CDR3 DNA follows: TGTGCCAGCAGTGACAGGTTGAACACTGAAGCTTTCTTT. It codes for CASSDRLNTEAFF.

V gene TRBV19 combines with J gene TRBJ2-3; TRBD2 is a possible D gene (5 bases). The V end was cut by 1 base, the J end by 0 bases, with 11 bases between. The germline CDR1 and CDR2 sequences are LNHDA and SQIVND (reference sequence). The CDR3 sequence is 16 residues long. CDR3 residues: CASSIVPSGSTDTQYF. The CDR3 nucleotides read TGTGCCAGTAGTATAGTCCCCAGCGGCAGCACAGATACGCAGTATTTT.

The chain links TRBV10-1 to TRBJ2-1; a possible D gene is TRBD1 (6 bases). V gave up 4 bases and J gave up 6 bases, with 13 bases separating them. Germline V CDR1 and CDR2: WNHNN, SYGVQD (reference sequence). The CDR3 contains 14 residues. The CDR3 here is CASSGITGTNEQFF. CDR3 nucleotides: TGCGCCAGCAGTGGGATAACAGGGACCAATGAGCAGTTCTTC.

This rearrangement joins TRBV6-2 or TRBV6-3 to TRBJ1-6; unclear D gene. The CDR3 has 17 residues. Deletions cut 6 bases from V and 2 bases from J, with 17 bases between. The germline V gene encodes CDR1 MNHEY and CDR2 SVGEGT. The CDR3 reads CASSADLGRAYNSPLHF. The CDR3 DNA is TGTGCCAGCAGCGCGGACTTAGGACGGGCCTATAATTCACCCCTCCACTTT.

The J gene is TRBJ2-1, the V gene TRBV15; no reliable D call. The CDR3 consists of 13 residues. V was trimmed by 1 base and J by 8 bases, leaving 9 bases between them. CDR1 LNHNV and CDR2 YYDKDF come from the germline V gene (reference sequence). DNA of the CDR3: TGTGCCACCAGCAGAGCCGAAGCTGATGAGCAGTTCTTC. As protein: CATSRAEADEQFF. The complete variable domain, with remaining parts taken from reference TRBV15 and TRBJ2-1, reads DAMVIQNPRYQVTQFGKPVTLSCSQTLNHNVMYWYQQKSSQAPKLLFHYYDKDFNNEADTPDNFQSRRPNTSFCFLDIRSPGLGDTAMYLCATSRAEADEQFFGPGTRLTVL.

The chain carries TRBV15 and TRBJ2-4; D gene unclear. CDR3 length: 14 amino acids. V was cut by 0 bases and J by 9 bases, with 12 bases left in between. Germline CDR1 is LNHNV and CDR2 is YYDKDF (reference sequence). This chain's CDR3 is CATSRDWSTSIQYF. DNA of the CDR3: TGTGCCACCAGCAGAGATTGGTCTACCTCCATTCAGTACTTC.

This clone was seen a handful of times. This chain links TRBV4-2 with TRBJ1-1; D gene ambiguous. The CDR3 consists of 12 residues. Germline lookup yields CDR1 LGHNA and CDR2 YNFKEQ. Trimming took off 1 base at V and 7 bases at J, with 7 bases between the two ends. DNA of the CDR3: TGTGCCAGCAGCCAAGGGTCACTTGAAGCTTTCTTT. Its protein product is CASSQGSLEAFF.

This clone was detected only once. V is TRBV9 and J is TRBJ2-7, with D tentatively TRBD2 (5 bases). Per germline, CDR1 SGDLS and CDR2 YYNGEE. This CDR3 region has 14 residues. V lost 5 bases and J 2 bases, leaving 14 bases between the germline ends. The CDR3 region has the DNA TGTGCCAGCAGTCCCGGGGTGGCCACCTACGAGCAGTACTTC. It specifies CASSPGVATYEQYF.

This chain connects TRBV2 to TRBJ1-4; D may be TRBD1 (5 bases). The CDR3 consists of 14 residues. CDR1 and CDR2 (germline): SNHLY, FYNNEI. The V and J ends lost 6 bases and 0 bases respectively, with 8 bases between them. The CDR3 here is CASRRGATNEKLFF. CDR3 DNA: TGTGCCAGCAGGCGGGGGGCAACTAATGAAAAACTGTTTTTT.

The J gene is TRBJ2-7, the V gene TRBV7-8; 10 bases agree with TRBD2. Germline trimming cut 2 bases from V and 5 bases from J; bases unmatched to any gene: 6. CDR3 length: 15 residues. Per germline, CDR1 SGHVS and CDR2 FQNEAQ. In DNA form, the CDR3 reads TGTGCCAGCAGCTTATTGGCTAGCGGGAGAGACGAGCAGTACTTC. Protein sequence: CASSLLASGRDEQYF.

The rearrangement joins TRBV5-4 to TRBJ2-7; D ambiguous. V lost 2 bases and J 2 bases, leaving 11 bases between the germline ends. The CDR3 has 14 residues. The germline CDR1 and CDR2 sequences are SGHNT and YYREEE (reference sequence). The CDR3 loop is CASSFYSQTYEQYF. Written as DNA, the CDR3 is TGTGCCAGCAGCTTTTACAGCCAAACCTACGAGCAGTACTTC.

This clone was recorded only once. This chain links TRBV14 with TRBJ2-2; D remains unclear. From germline, CDR1 is SGHDN and CDR2 FVKESK. V lost 4 bases to trimming and J lost 3 bases, with 9 bases between them. The CDR3 runs 14 residues. CDR3 nucleotide sequence: TGTGCCAGCAGCCCGACACTTTACACCGGGGAGCTGTTTTTT. This translates into CASSPTLYTGELFF.

The gene calls are TRBV11-2 and TRBJ2-7; weak D call: TRBD1 (5 bases). V lost 1 base to trimming and J lost 2 bases, with 6 bases between them. From germline, CDR1 is SGHAT and CDR2 FQNNGV. The CDR3 runs 13 residues. The CDR3 nucleotides are TGTGCCAGCAGCTTAGCACAGGCCTACGAGCAGTACTTC. This gives the protein CASSLAQAYEQYF.

CDR3: CASGGGAQLNEQFF. The CDR3 bases are TGTGCCAGCGGAGGGGGCGCCCAGCTCAATGAGCAGTTCTTC. The chain has TRBV9 and TRBJ2-1; TRBD1 is a possible D gene (7 bases). This CDR3 is 14 amino acids long. V was pared by 7 bases and J by 6 bases, with 17 bases between. The germline V gene encodes CDR1 SGDLS and CDR2 YYNGEE.

The genes are TRBV30 and TRBJ2-7; D gene uncertain. The germline V gene encodes CDR1 GTSNPN and CDR2 SVGIG (reference sequence). This CDR3 comprises 11 residues. V was shortened by 0 bases and J by 8 bases, with 8 bases between the two germline ends. CDR3 in amino acids: CAWSVRVKQYF. The CDR3 DNA reads TGTGCCTGGAGTGTACGGGTGAAGCAGTACTTC.

The sample holds one count of this clone. The genes are TRBV6-1 and TRBJ2-7, with 8 nucleotides matching TRBD1. The junction had 2 bases not matched to a gene; V was cut back by 3 bases and J by 4 bases. Germline values: CDR1 MNHNS, CDR2 SASEGT. The CDR3 runs to 13 residues. The CDR3 protein is CASSDRGPYEQYF. DNA of the CDR3: TGTGCCAGCAGTGACAGGGGGCCTTACGAGCAGTACTTC.